This T cell receptor (beta chain) was sequenced for a study of blood T cell repertoires in COVID-19. Measured with immunoSEQ multiplex PCR; TCRdb has only the in-frame clones, and not every one. The repertoire holds 130,000 to 150,000 clones, with approximately 80% as singletons. The CDR3 totals 16 residues. Germline V gene data show CDR1 as SGHRS and CDR2 as YFSETQ. V gave up 5 bases and J gave up 4 bases; unmatched junction bases: 14. This sequence originates from a middle-aged woman with active or convalescent COVID-19. The sequenced sample consisted of peripheral blood. The V and J genes are TRBV5-1 and TRBJ1-1; 7 bases align to TRBD1. The CDR3, as DNA: TGCGCCAGCAGGCTAACAGGGGTTGGGTTCGGCACTGAAGCTTTCTTT. Its protein is CASRLTGVGFGTEAFF.